This record concerns one TCR beta chain sequence. Its antigen has not been determined. The sample holds no much larger clone one base away, and base qualities are not on file. The germline V end is reduced by 4 bases and the J end by 5 bases; junction bases left unmatched: 9. Taken from cysteine to phenylalanine, the CDR3 has 16 residues. Only the CDR3 portion is preserved as DNA: 48 bases, with reading frame beginning at the first base. This sample stems from a study of regulatory T cells in long-lasting Graves disease (dated by TCRdb to about 2021). With regard to the full study: In the newly diagnosed Graves' disease group, patients had been taking antithyroid drugs for less than 3 months. Patients with persistent Graves' disease were compared with patients with newly diagnosed Graves' disease using TCR sequencing and RNA sequencing of peripheral blood. The study was registered as a clinical trial and conducted in China. A total of about 33 samples underwent TCR sequencing: some 13 from persistent and roughly 20 from newly diagnosed Graves' disease patients. Study-level results and caveats: More public clonotypes were shared among persistent patients (approximately 3,000) than among newly diagnosed patients (approximately 930). Peripheral blood alone was examined, since thyroid tissue, which constituted the primary lesion, could not be accessed. Sequencing and analysis were limited to the TCR beta chain. Persistent Graves' disease patients showed lower TCR Shannon entropy and fewer highly expanded clones than newly diagnosed patients, suggesting clonal expansion. The small sample size was acknowledged by the authors as a limitation that may reduce accuracy. Persistent disease showed preferential use of TRBV28, TRBJ1-2 and TRBJ2-5, whereas newly diagnosed disease favored TRBV20-1 and TRBJ2-1.

Library generation was performed with multiplex PCR. The instrument given in TCRdb is Illumina HiSeq 4000. To build TCR beta libraries, CDR3 regions were amplified by Arm-PCR using iRepertoire HTBI primers. Before sequencing, the PCR products underwent gel purification. Turning to the authors' computational methods: A total of 62 TRBV and 14 TRBJ segments were identified across samples and were used for gene usage analysis of CDR3 amino acid clonotypes. Filtered high-quality paired reads were merged into contigs using COPE and FqMerger. Contigs were aligned with BLAST to IMGT TRBV, TRBD and TRBJ reference genes, and CDR3 was defined per IMGT. Highly expanded clones were defined as clonotypes with a frequency above 0.1%. Shannon entropy served as the measure of repertoire diversity, while the Gini coefficient captured V-J evenness. Public clonotypes were defined as clonotypes shared by more than one individual. TCRdb passed the public sequencing reads through fastp at Q25 and MiXCR, retaining productive beta sequences. Each entry is one CDR3 protein sequence, shown with its most common DNA and genes. The V and J calls and clone size come from TCRdb's table, not from the authors' own analysis. Here the sample has over 200,000 distinct CDR3 sequences; around 16% occur a single time. Together, the top ten hold roughly 23% of the sample.

What this sample's time point label stands for: newly diagnosed GD, antithyroid drugs for less than 3 months. RNA was extracted from PBMCs in TRIzol for both TCR sequencing and RNA sequencing. The diagnosis of Graves' disease followed American Thyroid Association guidelines. Recruitment of patients was carried out at an endocrinology department in Xi'an, China. From each patient, 7.5 to 9.5 milliliters of peripheral blood was collected into an EDTA anticoagulant tube. PBMCs were isolated by Ficoll Paque Plus density gradient separation without further T cell sorting. RNA quality was checked with an Agilent 2100 Bioanalyzer and agarose gel, and concentration with a NanoDrop 2000.

The V and J genes are TRBV12-3 or TRBV12-4 and TRBJ2-1, with 9 bases aligning to TRBD1. This specimen was peripheral blood mononuclear cells (PBMCs), taken at new diagnosis, from a patient treated with antithyroid drugs. This TCR derives from a female donor with Graves disease. Here is the DNA: TGTGCCAGCAGTTCCCTTTGGGGACAGGGTCACAATGAGCAGTTCTTC. It encodes CASSSLWGQGHNEQFF.